The next 23 T cell receptor beta chains were all read from a single sample in a study of blood T cell repertoires in COVID-19. Assay used: immunoSEQ multiplex PCR; TCRdb lists only in-frame clones, some missing. The table records under 250,000 clones, about 83% of them present only once. Specimen: peripheral blood. The receptors were gathered from a man at least 80 years old with acute or convalescent COVID-19.

The chain recombines TRBV2 with TRBJ1-6, with no clear D. The germline V gene has CDR1 SNHLY and CDR2 FYNNEI. Trimming took 6 bases from V and 8 from J, leaving 17 bases between them. The CDR3 spans 15 residues. The DNA for the CDR3 is TGTGCCAGCAGGAAGGAGGCCTCACGGGATTCACCCCTCCACTTT. It yields the protein CASRKEASRDSPLHF.

The rearrangement uses TRBV27 and TRBJ2-5; 9 bases are a match to TRBD2. Germline V CDR1 and CDR2: MNHEY, SMNVEV (reference sequence). Germline trimming cut 3 bases from V and 7 bases from J; bases unmatched to any gene: 15. CDR3 length: 17 residues. The CDR3 DNA is TGTGCCAGCAGTTTGAGAATAGCGGGAGTGTCCCCAGGGACCCAGTACTTC. Residues: CASSLRIAGVSPGTQYF.

This rearrangement joins TRBV5-5 to TRBJ2-1, with no clear D. The ends were cut back, 0 bases at V and 6 bases at J, with 4 bases in the middle. CDR3 length equals 12 residues. The germline V gene has CDR1 SGHKS and CDR2 YYEKEE (reference sequence). CDR3: CASSLARNEQFF. CDR3 coding DNA: TGTGCCAGCAGCTTGGCCCGCAATGAGCAGTTCTTC.

The rearrangement uses TRBV6-1 and TRBJ1-2; weak D call: TRBD1 (6 bases). V was clipped by 2 bases and J by 0 bases, with 16 bases between them. Germline V gene sequence: CDR1 MNHNS, CDR2 SASEGT. This CDR3 is built from 17 residues. The CDR3 sequence: CASSENVAGEANYGYTF. The CDR3 DNA follows: TGTGCCAGCAGTGAAAACGTTGCAGGGGAAGCTAACTATGGCTACACCTTC.

In nucleotides, the CDR3 is TGTGCCAGCAGCGTAGGATCGGGAGGGAAAGAGACCCAGTACTTC. Amino acid sequence: CASSVGSGGKETQYF. The chain employs TRBV9 and TRBJ2-5; 8 bases are shared with TRBD2. V lost 0 bases, J lost 3 bases, and 4 bases stayed unmatched. CDR1 is SGDLS, CDR2 YYNGEE, per germline. This CDR3 contains 15 residues.

This chain uses TRBV12-3 or TRBV12-4 with TRBJ2-3; TRBD2 is a possible D gene (5 bases). The CDR3 runs 13 residues. The V end lost 7 bases, the J end lost 4 bases, and 12 bases lay between the germline ends. CDR3 nucleotide sequence: TGTGCCAGCAACTCTTGGCGGGCAGATACGCAGTATTTT. Protein sequence: CASNSWRADTQYF.

This chain uses TRBV3-1 (or the pseudogene TRBV3-2) with TRBJ2-5; 8 bases line up with TRBD1. Germline CDR1 and CDR2: LGHDT and YNNKEL (reference sequence). Losses at the gene ends were 0 bases for V and 6 bases for J; bases not matched to a gene: 6. The CDR3 loop spans 15 amino acids. For the CDR3, the DNA is TGTGCCAGCAGCCAAGAGCGGACAGGGTCAAAGACCCAGTACTTC. Protein: CASSQERTGSKTQYF.

J is TRBJ1-2 and V is TRBV9; 7 bases map to TRBD1. V lost 0 bases, J lost 2 bases, and 10 bases stayed unmatched. This CDR3 contains 17 residues. Germline V gene sequence: CDR1 SGDLS, CDR2 YYNGEE. This chain's CDR3 is CASSVVQAKTGNYGYTF. The DNA for the CDR3 is TGTGCCAGCAGCGTAGTACAAGCTAAGACAGGGAACTATGGCTACACCTTC.

The V gene is TRBV29-1, the J gene TRBJ2-3, with 11 bases aligning to TRBD2. V was clipped by 8 bases and J by 1 base; unmatched bases: 5. Germline CDR1 and CDR2: SQVTM and ANQGSEA. The CDR3 length is 14 residues. CDR3 region: CSPRLAGRTDTQYF. DNA for the CDR3: TGCAGCCCAAGACTAGCGGGACGCACAGATACGCAGTATTTT.

The rearrangement uses TRBV5-1 and TRBJ1-3; 8 bases line up with TRBD1. CDR1 SGHRS and CDR2 YFSETQ come from the germline V gene. J was trimmed by 4 bases and V by 4 bases; bases with no gene match: 4. The CDR3 contains 14 residues. Here the CDR3 reads CASSNRDRGNTIYF. DNA of the CDR3: TGCGCCAGCAGCAACCGGGACAGGGGAAACACCATATATTTT.

The J gene is TRBJ2-2, the V gene TRBV6-6; 8 bases are a match to TRBD2. The CDR3 runs 16 residues. Germline V gene data show CDR1 as MNHNY and CDR2 as SVGAGI (reference sequence). The V and J ends lost 5 bases and 5 bases, in that order; junction bases with no gene match: 10. For the CDR3, the DNA is TGTGCCAGCAGTCCCCCAGCGGCGGGGGGAACCGGGGAGCTGTTTTTT. As protein: CASSPPAAGGTGELFF.

The chain carries TRBV13 and TRBJ1-5; perhaps TRBD1 as D (5 bases). From germline, CDR1 is PRHDT and CDR2 FYEKMQ (reference sequence). This CDR3 has 14 amino acids. With 0 bases removed from V and 4 bases from J, the gap between germline ends came to 7 bases. In DNA form, the CDR3 reads TGTGCCAGCAGCTTAGGGACAGTAAATCAGCCCCAGCATTTT. It is translated as CASSLGTVNQPQHF.

CDR3 in amino acids: CASSTQGNQPQHF. The CDR3 DNA reads as TGTGCCAGCAGTACCCAGGGAAATCAGCCCCAGCATTTT. J is TRBJ1-5 and V is TRBV6-5; D may be TRBD1 (5 bases). This CDR3 comprises 13 residues. Germline assignment: CDR1 MNHEY and CDR2 SVGAGI. Trimming removed 5 bases from V and 4 bases from J, with 9 bases in between.

The chain has TRBV5-1 and TRBJ1-4; tentatively, D is TRBD1 (5 bases). Between the trimmed V and J ends, which lost 5 bases and 3 bases, there was a span of 17 bases. The CDR3 contains 16 residues. Germline values: CDR1 SGHRS, CDR2 YFSETQ. CDR3 sequence reads: CASSFGGTRANEKLFF. As DNA, the CDR3 is TGCGCCAGCAGTTTTGGGGGGACTAGGGCTAATGAAAAACTGTTTTTT.

The chain has TRBV6-5 and TRBJ1-2; 8 bases map to TRBD1. The V gene's germline CDR1 is MNHEY and CDR2 SVGAGI. Trimming removed 4 bases from V and 11 bases from J; junction bases left unmatched: 9. CDR3 length: 13 residues. CDR3 sequence (DNA): TGTGCCAGCAGTTTAGGACAGGGTTTTGGTTACACCTTC. Protein sequence: CASSLGQGFGYTF.

V is TRBV6-5 and J is TRBJ2-7; D possibly corresponds to TRBD1 (5 bases). Germline-derived CDR1 and CDR2 are MNHEY and SVGAGI. V was cut by 2 bases and J by 1 base, with 6 bases left in between. The CDR3 consists of 13 residues. Here the CDR3 DNA reads TGTGCCAGCAGTTACACAGGATCCTACGAGCAGTACTTC. It encodes CASSYTGSYEQYF.

This clone came up once. V and J are TRBV6-5 and TRBJ2-3; D is ambiguous. The CDR3 totals 14 residues. The V gene's germline CDR1 is MNHEY and CDR2 SVGAGI. V shed 6 bases and J shed 0 bases, with 10 bases lying between them. CDR3 residues: CASSSYRSTDTQYF. The CDR3 nucleotides are TGTGCCAGCAGCTCATATCGGAGCACAGATACGCAGTATTTT.

The chain joins TRBV4-3 to TRBJ1-1; D perhaps matches TRBD1 (6 bases). This CDR3 is 14 amino acids long. Trimming removed 4 bases from V and 7 bases from J, with 16 bases in between. Per germline, CDR1 LGHNA and CDR2 YSLEER. The CDR3 DNA follows: TGCGCCAGCAGCCGGCAAACCGGGACAATTGAAGCTTTCTTT. It codes for CASSRQTGTIEAFF.

The chain employs TRBV6-5 and TRBJ2-2, with D perhaps matching TRBD2 (7 bases). Germline CDR1 is MNHEY and CDR2 is SVGAGI. The CDR3 loop spans 14 amino acids. Trimming removed 6 bases at V and 7 bases at J, with 15 bases between. The CDR3 DNA reads TGTGCCAGCAGGGAGAGGGGGGGCAGCGGGGAGCTGTTTTTT. It specifies CASRERGGSGELFF.

This clone was counted once. CDR3 DNA sequence: TGTGCCAGCAGCAGCACCTCGGGTTCACCCCTCCACTTT. It encodes CASSSTSGSPLHF. The chain links TRBV28 to TRBJ1-6; D remains ambiguous. V lost 6 bases and J lost 9, with 12 bases in between. This CDR3 has 13 amino acids. Germline loops: CDR1 MDHEN, CDR2 SYDVKM. Using reference TRBV28 and TRBJ1-6 for the parts outside the CDR3, the full variable domain is DVKVTQSSRYLVKRTGEKVFLECVQDMDHENMFWYRQDPGLGLRLIYFSYDVKMKEKGDIPEGYSVSREKKERFSLILESASTNQTSMYLCASSSTSGSPLHFGNGTRLTVT.

The chain employs TRBV3-1 (or the pseudogene TRBV3-2) and TRBJ2-7; 8 nucleotides line up with TRBD2. The CDR3 runs to 14 residues. In germline, CDR1 is LGHDT, CDR2 YNNKEL (reference sequence). With V trimmed by 4 bases and J by 2 bases, 4 bases remained unmatched. The chain's CDR3 is CASSRSGTPYEQYF. The CDR3, as DNA: TGTGCCAGCAGCCGTAGCGGGACACCCTACGAGCAGTACTTC.

The chain has TRBV6-5 and TRBJ1-4; maybe TRBD1 (6 bases). CDR1 is MNHEY, CDR2 SVGAGI, per germline. V lost 0 bases and J lost 2, with 10 bases in between. CDR3 length equals 16 residues. CDR3 residues: CASSYSFRGTNEKLFF. In nucleotides, the CDR3 is TGTGCCAGCAGTTACTCCTTCAGGGGTACTAATGAAAAACTGTTTTTT.

In regard to this clone: This sample includes further DNA sequences coding for the same CDR3. The chain uses TRBV3-1 (or the pseudogene TRBV3-2) and TRBJ2-3; TRBD1 agrees at 7 bases. Trimming removed 1 base from V and 0 bases from J; junction bases left unmatched: 1. CDR1 and CDR2 from the germline V gene are LGHDT and YNNKEL (reference sequence). CDR3 length: 15 residues. CDR3 residues: CASSQGQGSTDTQYF. CDR3 coding DNA: TGTGCCAGCAGCCAAGGACAGGGAAGCACAGATACGCAGTATTTT.